The present T cell receptor (beta chain) was sequenced within a study of PD-L1 blockade in urothelial cancer. Study details: Dosed intravenously at 1,200 mg every 3 weeks, atezolizumab was initiated by patients in the mid-2010s.

The protocol was immunoSEQ multiplex PCR, while the TCRdb copy is restricted to in-frame clones and leaves out a portion. This sample has around 41,000 clones, with 83% found just once. As to time point: peripheral blood 6 weeks after treatment start. In germline, CDR1 is SGHVS, CDR2 FNYEAQ. The CDR3 contains 12 residues. V was pared by 5 bases and J by 4 bases, with 9 bases between. The receptor was isolated from a man between 60 and 75 years old with urothelial cancer. The J gene is TRBJ2-7, the V gene TRBV7-6; D is undetermined. Specimen: PBMCs, collected around atezolizumab (anti-PD-L1) treatment. CDR3 region: CASSPDNYEQYF. DNA of the CDR3: TGTGCCAGCAGCCCAGACAATTACGAGCAGTACTTC.